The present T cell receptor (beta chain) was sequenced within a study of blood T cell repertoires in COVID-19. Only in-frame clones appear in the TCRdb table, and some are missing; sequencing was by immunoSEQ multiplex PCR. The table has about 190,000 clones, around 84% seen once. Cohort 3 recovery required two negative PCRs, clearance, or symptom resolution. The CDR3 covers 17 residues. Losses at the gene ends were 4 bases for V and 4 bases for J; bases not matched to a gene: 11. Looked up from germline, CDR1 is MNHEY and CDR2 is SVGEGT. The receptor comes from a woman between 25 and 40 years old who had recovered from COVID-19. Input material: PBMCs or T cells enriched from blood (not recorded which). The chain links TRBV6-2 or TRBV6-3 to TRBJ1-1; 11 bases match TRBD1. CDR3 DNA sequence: TGTGCCAGCAGTTTTATCCGGACAGGGGGCTTGAGCACTGAAGCTTTCTTT. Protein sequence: CASSFIRTGGLSTEAFF.